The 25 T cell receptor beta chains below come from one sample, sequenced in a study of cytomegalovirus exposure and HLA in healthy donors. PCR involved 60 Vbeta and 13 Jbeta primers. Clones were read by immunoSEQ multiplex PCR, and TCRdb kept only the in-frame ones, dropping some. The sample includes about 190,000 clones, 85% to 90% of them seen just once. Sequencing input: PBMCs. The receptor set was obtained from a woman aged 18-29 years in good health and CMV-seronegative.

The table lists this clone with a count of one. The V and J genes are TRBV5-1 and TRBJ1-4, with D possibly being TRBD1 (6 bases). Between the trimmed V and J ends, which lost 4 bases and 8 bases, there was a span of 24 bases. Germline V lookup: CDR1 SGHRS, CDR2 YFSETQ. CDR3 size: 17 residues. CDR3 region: CASSPVPTGRGREKLFF. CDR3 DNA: TGCGCCAGCAGCCCCGTCCCCACCGGGAGGGGGAGGGAAAAACTGTTTTTT.

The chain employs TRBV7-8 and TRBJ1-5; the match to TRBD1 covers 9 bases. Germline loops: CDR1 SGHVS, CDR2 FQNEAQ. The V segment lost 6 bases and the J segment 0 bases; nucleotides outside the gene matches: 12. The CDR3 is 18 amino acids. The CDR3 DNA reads TGTGCCAGCAGTTGGGACAGGGACCTTCCGTATAGCAATCAGCCCCAGCATTTT. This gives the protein CASSWDRDLPYSNQPQHF.

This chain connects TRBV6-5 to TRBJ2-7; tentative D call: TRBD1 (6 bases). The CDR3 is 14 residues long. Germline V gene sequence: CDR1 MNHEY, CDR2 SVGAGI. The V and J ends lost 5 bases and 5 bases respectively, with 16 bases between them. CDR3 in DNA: TGTGCCAGCAGTCCCGGGACAAGCCCCCACGAGCAGTACTTC. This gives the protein CASSPGTSPHEQYF.

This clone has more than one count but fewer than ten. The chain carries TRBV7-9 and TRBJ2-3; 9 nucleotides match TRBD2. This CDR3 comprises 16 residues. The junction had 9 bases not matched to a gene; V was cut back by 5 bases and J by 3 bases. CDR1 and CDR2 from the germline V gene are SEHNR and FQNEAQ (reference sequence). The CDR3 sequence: CASSRRAGGLTDTQYF. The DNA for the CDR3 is TGTGCCAGCAGCCGGCGGGCGGGGGGGCTAACAGATACGCAGTATTTT.

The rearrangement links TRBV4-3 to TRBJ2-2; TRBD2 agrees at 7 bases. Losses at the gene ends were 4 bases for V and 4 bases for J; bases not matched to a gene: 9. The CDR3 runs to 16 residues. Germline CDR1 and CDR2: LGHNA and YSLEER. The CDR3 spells CASSPLAGWATGELFF. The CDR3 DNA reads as TGCGCCAGCAGCCCGTTAGCGGGTTGGGCCACCGGGGAGCTGTTTTTT.

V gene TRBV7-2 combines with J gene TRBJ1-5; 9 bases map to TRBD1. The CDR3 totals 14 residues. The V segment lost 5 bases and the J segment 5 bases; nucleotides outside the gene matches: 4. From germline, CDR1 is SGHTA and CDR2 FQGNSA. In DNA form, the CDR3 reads TGTGCCAGCAGCATTAGGACAGGGGATCAGCCCCAGCATTTT. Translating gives CASSIRTGDQPQHF.

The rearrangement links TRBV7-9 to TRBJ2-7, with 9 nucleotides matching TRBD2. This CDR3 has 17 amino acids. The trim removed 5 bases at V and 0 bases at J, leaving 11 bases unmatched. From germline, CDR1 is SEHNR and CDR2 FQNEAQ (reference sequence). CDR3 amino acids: CASSPARLAGRSYEQYF. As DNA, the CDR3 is TGTGCCAGCAGCCCCGCCCGGCTAGCGGGGCGCTCCTACGAGCAGTACTTC.

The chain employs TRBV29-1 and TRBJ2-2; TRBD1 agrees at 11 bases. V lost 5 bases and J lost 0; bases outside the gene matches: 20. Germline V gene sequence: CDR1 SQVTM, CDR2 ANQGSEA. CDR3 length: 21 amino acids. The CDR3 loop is CSVFGFGQGAPVGPNTGELFF. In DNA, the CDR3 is TGCAGCGTTTTTGGCTTTGGACAGGGGGCTCCCGTGGGCCCGAACACCGGGGAGCTGTTTTTT.

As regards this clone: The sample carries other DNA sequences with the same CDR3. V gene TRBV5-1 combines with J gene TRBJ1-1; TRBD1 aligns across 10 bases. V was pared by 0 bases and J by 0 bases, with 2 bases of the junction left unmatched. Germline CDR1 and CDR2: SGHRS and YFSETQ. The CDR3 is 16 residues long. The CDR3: CASSLGTGGMNTEAFF. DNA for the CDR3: TGCGCCAGCAGCTTGGGGACAGGGGGTATGAACACTGAAGCTTTCTTT.

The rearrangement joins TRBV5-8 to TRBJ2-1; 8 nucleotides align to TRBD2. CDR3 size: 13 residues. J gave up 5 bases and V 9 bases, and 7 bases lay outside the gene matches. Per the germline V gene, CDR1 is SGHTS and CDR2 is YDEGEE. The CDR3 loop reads CAKGLGNNNEQFF. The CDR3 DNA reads TGTGCCAAGGGACTAGGCAATAACAATGAGCAGTTCTTC.

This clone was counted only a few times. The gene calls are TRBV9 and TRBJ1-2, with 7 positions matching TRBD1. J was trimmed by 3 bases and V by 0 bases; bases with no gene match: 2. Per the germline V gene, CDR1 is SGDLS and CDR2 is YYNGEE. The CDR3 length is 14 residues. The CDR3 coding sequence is TGTGCCAGCAGCGTAGACGGGACAGACTATGGCTACACCTTC. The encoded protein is CASSVDGTDYGYTF.

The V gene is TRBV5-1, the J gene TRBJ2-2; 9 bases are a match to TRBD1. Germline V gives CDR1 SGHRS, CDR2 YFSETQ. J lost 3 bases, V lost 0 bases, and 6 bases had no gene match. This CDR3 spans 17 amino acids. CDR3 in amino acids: CASSLGPRTGDTGELFF. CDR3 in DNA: TGCGCCAGCAGCTTGGGGCCCAGGACAGGGGACACCGGGGAGCTGTTTTTT.

DNA of the CDR3: TGTGCCAGTAGTTCTTCGAGGACAGTTCGTAATGAAAAACTGTTTTTT. Residues: CASSSSRTVRNEKLFF. The chain uses TRBV19 and TRBJ1-4, with TRBD1 as a possible D gene (6 bases). The CDR3 length is 16 residues. Trimming removed 5 bases from V and 4 bases from J, with 17 bases in between. The V gene's germline CDR1 is LNHDA and CDR2 SQIVND (reference sequence).

The CDR3 bases are TGTGCCAGCAGCCCAGGCTCAGGGGGAACGATCTACGAGCAGTACTTC. It encodes CASSPGSGGTIYEQYF. The chain has TRBV5-4 and TRBJ2-7, with TRBD1 matching over 7 bases. The CDR3 totals 16 residues. V shed 4 bases, J shed 3 bases, and the junction held 13 bases outside the gene matches. Germline V gene lookup returns CDR1 SGHNT and CDR2 YYREEE (reference sequence).

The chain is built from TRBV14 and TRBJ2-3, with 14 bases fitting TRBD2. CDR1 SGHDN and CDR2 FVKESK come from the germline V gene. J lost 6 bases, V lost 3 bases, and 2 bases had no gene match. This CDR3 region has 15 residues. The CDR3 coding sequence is TGTGCCAGCAGCCAGACTAGCGGGGGGGCGGATACGCAGTATTTT. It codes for CASSQTSGGADTQYF.

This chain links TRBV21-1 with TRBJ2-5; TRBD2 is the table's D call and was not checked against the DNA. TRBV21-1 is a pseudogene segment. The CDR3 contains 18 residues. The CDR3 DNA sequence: TGTGCCAGCAGCAAAGCGCGGAGGGTGGTGTTGGGGGAAGAGACCCAGTACTTC. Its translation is CASSKARRVVLGEETQYF.

CDR3 nucleotide sequence: TGTGCCATCAGTGAGTCACCTCTGGGGGGGAGCAATCAGCCCCAGCATTTT. Its protein product is CAISESPLGGSNQPQHF. This chain joins TRBV10-3 and TRBJ1-5, with a weak D call TRBD1 (5 bases). This CDR3 spans 17 amino acids. Germline loops: CDR1 ENHRY, CDR2 SYGVKD. V gave up 0 bases and J gave up 1 base, with 13 bases separating them.

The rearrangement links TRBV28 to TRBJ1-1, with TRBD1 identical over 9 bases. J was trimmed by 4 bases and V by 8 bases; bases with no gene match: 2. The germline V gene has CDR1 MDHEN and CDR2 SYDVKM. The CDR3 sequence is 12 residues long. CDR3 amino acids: CASQTGGTEAFF. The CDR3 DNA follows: TGTGCCAGCCAGACAGGGGGCACTGAAGCTTTCTTT.

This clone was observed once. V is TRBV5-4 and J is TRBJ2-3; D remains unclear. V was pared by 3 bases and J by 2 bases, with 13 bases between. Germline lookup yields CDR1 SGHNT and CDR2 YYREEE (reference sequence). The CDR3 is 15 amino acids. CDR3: CASSSDLLLTDTQYF. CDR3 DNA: TGTGCCAGCAGCTCTGACTTACTCCTCACAGATACGCAGTATTTT. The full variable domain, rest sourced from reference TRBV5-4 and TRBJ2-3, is ETGVTQSPTHLIKTRGQQVTLRCSSQSGHNTVSWYQQALGQGPQFIFQYYREEENGRGNFPPRFSGLQFPNYSSELNVNALELDDSALYLCASSSDLLLTDTQYFGPGTRLTVL.

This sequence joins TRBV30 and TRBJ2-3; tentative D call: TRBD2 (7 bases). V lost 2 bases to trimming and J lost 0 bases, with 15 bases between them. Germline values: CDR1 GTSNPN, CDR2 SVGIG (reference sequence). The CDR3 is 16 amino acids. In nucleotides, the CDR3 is TGTGCCTGGAGTCCCGGGGGCGGGGGAAGCACAGATACGCAGTATTTT. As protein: CAWSPGGGGSTDTQYF. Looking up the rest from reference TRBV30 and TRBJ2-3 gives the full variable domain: SQTIHQWPATLVQPVGSPLSLECTVEGTSNPNLYWYRQAAGRGLQLLFYSVGIGQISSEVPQNLSASRPQDRQFILSSKKLLLSDSGFYLCAWSPGGGGSTDTQYFGPGTRLTVL.

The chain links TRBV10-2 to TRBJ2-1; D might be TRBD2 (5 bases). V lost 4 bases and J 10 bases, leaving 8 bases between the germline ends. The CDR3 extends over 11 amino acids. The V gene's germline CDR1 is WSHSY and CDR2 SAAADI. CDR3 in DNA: TGCGCCAGCAGTGGAGGGCTGGAGCAGTTCTTC. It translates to CASSGGLEQFF.

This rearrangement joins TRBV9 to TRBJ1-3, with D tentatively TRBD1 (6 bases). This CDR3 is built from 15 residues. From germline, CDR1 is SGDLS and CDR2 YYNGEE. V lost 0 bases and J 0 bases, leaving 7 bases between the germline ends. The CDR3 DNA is TGTGCCAGCAGCGTAGGGACAGACTCTGGAAACACCATATATTTT. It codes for CASSVGTDSGNTIYF.

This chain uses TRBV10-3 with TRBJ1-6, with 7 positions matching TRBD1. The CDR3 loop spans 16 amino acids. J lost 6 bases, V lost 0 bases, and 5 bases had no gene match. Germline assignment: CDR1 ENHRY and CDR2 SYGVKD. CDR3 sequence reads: CAISESDRVPNSPLHF. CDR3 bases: TGTGCCATCAGTGAGTCCGACAGGGTACCTAATTCACCCCTCCACTTT.

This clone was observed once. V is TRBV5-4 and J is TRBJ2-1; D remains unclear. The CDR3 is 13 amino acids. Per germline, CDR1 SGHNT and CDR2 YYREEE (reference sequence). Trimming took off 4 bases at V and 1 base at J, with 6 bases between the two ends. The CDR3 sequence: CASSPRSYNEQFF. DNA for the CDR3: TGTGCCAGCAGCCCCCGGTCCTACAATGAGCAGTTCTTC.

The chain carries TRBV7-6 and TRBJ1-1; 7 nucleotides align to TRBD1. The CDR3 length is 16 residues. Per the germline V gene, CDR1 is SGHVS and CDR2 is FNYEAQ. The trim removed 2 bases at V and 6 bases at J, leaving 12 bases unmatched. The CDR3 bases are TGTGCCAGCAGCTTATGGGGCAGGGGGAGAGGTTCTGAAGCTTTCTTT. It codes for CASSLWGRGRGSEAFF. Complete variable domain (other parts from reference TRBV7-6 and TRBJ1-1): GAGVSQSPRYKVTKRGQDVALRCDPISGHVSLYWYRQALGQGPEFLTYFNYEAQQDKSGLPNDRFSAERPEGSISTLTIQRTEQRDSAMYRCASSLWGRGRGSEAFFGQGTRLTVV.